A single sample gave rise to the 3 T cell receptor beta chains below, sequenced in a study of T cells in Graves' hyperthyroidism and ophthalmopathy. The source material, RNA transcripts, was used to amplify TCR beta CDR3 regions. The HTBI primer set served for first-round RT-PCR of the TCR CDR3. TCRdb itself ran the multiplex PCR reads through MiXCR, one entry per CDR3 protein. Among roughly 710,000 distinct CDR3 sequences listed, 35% were seen once. What was sequenced was blood. These receptors all stem from a woman in her thirties or forties with Graves' hyperthyroidism.

This clonotype has just a few counts. CDR3 nucleotides: TGTGCCAGCAGCTTGGACACAATGCCGCCCGGGAGCAATCAGCCCCAGCATTTT. Its translation: CASSLDTMPPGSNQPQHF. The chain employs TRBV5-6 and TRBJ1-5; D gene unclear. The ends were cut back, 0 bases at V and 1 base at J, with 17 bases in the middle. Germline V lookup: CDR1 SGHDT, CDR2 YYEEEE. The CDR3 extends over 18 amino acids.

Ten or more counts support this clonotype. The V gene is TRBV29-1, the J gene TRBJ2-7; 7 bases are a match to TRBD1. The J segment lost 4 bases and the V segment lost 3 bases, leaving 3 bases of the junction unmatched. This CDR3 has 12 residues. Germline CDR1 SQVTM, CDR2 ANQGSEA. CDR3 in DNA: TGCAGCGTTGAGGACAGGAGGTACGAGCAGTACTTC. Translated, it gives CSVEDRRYEQYF.

The V call is TRBV2, the J call TRBJ2-2; D is perhaps TRBD1 (5 bases). Deletions cut 8 bases from V and 1 base from J, with 14 bases between. The germline gives CDR1 SNHLY, CDR2 FYNNEI. The CDR3 runs 15 residues. The CDR3 DNA reads TGTGCCAGCCGGAAGGCAGGGCGGAACACCGGGGAGCTGTTTTTT. Its protein product is CASRKAGRNTGELFF.